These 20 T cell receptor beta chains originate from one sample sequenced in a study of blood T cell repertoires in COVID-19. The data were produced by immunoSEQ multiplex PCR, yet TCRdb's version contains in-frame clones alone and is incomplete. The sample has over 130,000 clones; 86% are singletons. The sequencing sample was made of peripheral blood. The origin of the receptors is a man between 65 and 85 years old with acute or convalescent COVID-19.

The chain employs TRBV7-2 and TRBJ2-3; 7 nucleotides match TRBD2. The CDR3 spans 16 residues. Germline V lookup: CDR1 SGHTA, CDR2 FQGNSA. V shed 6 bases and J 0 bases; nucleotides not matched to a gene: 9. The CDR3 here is CASRSGGSPSTDTQYF. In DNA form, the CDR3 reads TGTGCCAGCAGGAGTGGCGGGAGCCCTAGCACAGATACGCAGTATTTT. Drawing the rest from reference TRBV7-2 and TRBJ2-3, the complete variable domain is GAGVSQSPSNKVTEKGKDVELRCDPISGHTALYWYRQSLGQGLEFLIYFQGNSAPDKSGLPSDRFSAERTGGSVSTLTIQRTQQEDSAVYLCASRSGGSPSTDTQYFGPGTRLTVL.

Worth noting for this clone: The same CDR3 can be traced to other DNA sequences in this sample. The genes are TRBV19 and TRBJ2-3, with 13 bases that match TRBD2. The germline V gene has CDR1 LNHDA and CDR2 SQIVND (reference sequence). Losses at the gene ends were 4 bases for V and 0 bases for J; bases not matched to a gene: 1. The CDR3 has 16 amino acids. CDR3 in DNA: TGTGCCAGTAGTAGACTAGCGGGAGGTAGCACAGATACGCAGTATTTT. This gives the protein CASSRLAGGSTDTQYF.

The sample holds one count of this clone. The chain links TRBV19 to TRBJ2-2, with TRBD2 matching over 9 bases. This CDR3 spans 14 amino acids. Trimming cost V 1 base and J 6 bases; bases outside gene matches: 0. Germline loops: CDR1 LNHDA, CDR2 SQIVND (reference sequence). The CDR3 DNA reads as TGTGCCAGTAGTATAGTAGCGGGAGCCGGGGAGCTGTTTTTT. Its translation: CASSIVAGAGELFF.

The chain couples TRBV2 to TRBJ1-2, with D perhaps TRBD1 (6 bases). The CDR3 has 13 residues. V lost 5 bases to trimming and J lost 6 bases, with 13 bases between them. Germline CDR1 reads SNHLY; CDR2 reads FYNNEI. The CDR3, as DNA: TGTGCCAGCAGTAGGAGGACAGATAATGGCTACACCTTC. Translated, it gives CASSRRTDNGYTF.

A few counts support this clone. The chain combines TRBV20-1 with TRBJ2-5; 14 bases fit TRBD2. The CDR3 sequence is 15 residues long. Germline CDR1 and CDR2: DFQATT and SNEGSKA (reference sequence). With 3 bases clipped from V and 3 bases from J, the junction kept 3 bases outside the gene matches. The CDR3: CSASGLAGGKETQYF. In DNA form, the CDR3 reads TGCAGTGCTAGTGGACTAGCGGGAGGAAAAGAGACCCAGTACTTC.

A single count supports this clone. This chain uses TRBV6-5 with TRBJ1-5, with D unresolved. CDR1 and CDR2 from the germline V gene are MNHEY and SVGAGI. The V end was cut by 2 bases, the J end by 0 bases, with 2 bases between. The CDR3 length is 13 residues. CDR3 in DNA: TGTGCCAGCAGTTACCTTAGCAATCAGCCCCAGCATTTT. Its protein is CASSYLSNQPQHF.

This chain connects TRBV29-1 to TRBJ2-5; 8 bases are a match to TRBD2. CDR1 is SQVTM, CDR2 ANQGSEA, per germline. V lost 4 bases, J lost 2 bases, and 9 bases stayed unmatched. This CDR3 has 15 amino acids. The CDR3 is CSVGPLLAEQETQYF. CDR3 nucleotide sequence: TGCAGCGTTGGACCCCTACTAGCGGAACAAGAGACCCAGTACTTC. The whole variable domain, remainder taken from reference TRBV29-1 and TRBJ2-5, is SAVISQKPSRDICQRGTSLTIQCQVDSQVTMMFWYRQQPGQSLTLIATANQGSEATYESGFVIDKFPISRPNLTFSTLTVSNMSPEDSSIYLCSVGPLLAEQETQYFGPGTRLLVL.

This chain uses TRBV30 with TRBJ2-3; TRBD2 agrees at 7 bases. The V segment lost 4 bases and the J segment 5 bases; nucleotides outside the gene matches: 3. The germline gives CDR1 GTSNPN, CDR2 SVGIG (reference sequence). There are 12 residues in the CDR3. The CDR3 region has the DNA TGTGCCTGGAATTCGGGGGGAGATACGCAGTATTTT. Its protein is CAWNSGGDTQYF.

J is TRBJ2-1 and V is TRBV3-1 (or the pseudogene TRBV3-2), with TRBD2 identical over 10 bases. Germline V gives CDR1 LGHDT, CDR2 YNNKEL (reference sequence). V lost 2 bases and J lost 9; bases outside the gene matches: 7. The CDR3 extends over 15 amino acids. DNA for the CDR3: TGTGCCAGCAGCCAAACAAGCGGGAGGGCCGGTGAGCAGTTCTTC. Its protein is CASSQTSGRAGEQFF.

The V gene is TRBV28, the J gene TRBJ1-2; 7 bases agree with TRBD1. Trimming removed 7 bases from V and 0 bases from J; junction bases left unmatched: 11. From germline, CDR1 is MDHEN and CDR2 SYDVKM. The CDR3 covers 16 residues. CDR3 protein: CASTLTGTDTNYGYTF. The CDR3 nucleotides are TGTGCCAGCACCCTTACCGGGACAGATACTAACTATGGCTACACCTTC.

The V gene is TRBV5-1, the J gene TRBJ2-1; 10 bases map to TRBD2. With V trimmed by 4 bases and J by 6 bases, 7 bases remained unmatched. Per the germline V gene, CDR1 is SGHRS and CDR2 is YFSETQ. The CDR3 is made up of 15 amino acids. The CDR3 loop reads CASSTSGRVLNEQFF. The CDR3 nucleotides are TGCGCCAGCAGCACGAGCGGGAGGGTCCTCAATGAGCAGTTCTTC.

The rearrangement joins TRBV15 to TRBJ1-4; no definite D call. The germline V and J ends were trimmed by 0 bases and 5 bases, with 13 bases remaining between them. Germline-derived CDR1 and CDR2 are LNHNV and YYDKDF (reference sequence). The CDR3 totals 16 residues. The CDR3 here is CATSRDLNGVNEKLFF. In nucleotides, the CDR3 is TGTGCCACCAGCAGAGACCTCAACGGGGTGAATGAAAAACTGTTTTTT.

CDR3 sequence reads: CASWDRGNSPLHF. CDR3 nucleotides: TGTGCCAGCTGGGACAGGGGTAATTCACCCCTCCACTTT. The rearrangement links TRBV6-5 to TRBJ1-6; TRBD1 matches 10 bases. V lost 8 bases, J lost 6 bases, and 1 base stayed unmatched. There are 13 residues in the CDR3. Germline CDR1 reads MNHEY; CDR2 reads SVGAGI.

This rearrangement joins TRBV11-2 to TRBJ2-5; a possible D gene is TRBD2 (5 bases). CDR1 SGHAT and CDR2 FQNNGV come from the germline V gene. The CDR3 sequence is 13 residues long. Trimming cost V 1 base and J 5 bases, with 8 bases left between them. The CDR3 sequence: CASSLASSETQYF. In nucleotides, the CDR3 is TGTGCCAGCAGCTTAGCTAGCTCGGAGACCCAGTACTTC.

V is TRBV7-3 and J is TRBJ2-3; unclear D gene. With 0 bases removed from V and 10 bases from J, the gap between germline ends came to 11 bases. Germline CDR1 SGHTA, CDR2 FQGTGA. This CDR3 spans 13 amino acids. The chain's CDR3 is CASSLTPSGAQYF. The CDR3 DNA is TGTGCCAGCAGCTTAACTCCGTCTGGAGCGCAGTATTTT.

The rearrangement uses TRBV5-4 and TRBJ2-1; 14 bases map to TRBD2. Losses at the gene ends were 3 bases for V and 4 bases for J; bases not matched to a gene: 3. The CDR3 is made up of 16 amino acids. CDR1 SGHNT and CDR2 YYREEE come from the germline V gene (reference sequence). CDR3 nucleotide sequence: TGTGCCAGCAGCTCGGGACTAGCGGGAGATTACAATGAGCAGTTCTTC. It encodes CASSSGLAGDYNEQFF.

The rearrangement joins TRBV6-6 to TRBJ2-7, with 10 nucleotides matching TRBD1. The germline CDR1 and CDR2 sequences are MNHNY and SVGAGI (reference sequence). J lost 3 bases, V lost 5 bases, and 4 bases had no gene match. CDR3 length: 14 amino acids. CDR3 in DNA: TGTGCCAGCAGTAGGACAGGGGGTAACTACGAGCAGTACTTC. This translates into CASSRTGGNYEQYF.

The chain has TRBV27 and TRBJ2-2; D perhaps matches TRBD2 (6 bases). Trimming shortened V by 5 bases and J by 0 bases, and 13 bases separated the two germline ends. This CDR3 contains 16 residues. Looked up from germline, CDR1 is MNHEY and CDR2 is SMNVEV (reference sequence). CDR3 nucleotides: TGTGCCAGCAGTCCCTTGGGGGGATCGAACACCGGGGAGCTGTTTTTT. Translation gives CASSPLGGSNTGELFF.

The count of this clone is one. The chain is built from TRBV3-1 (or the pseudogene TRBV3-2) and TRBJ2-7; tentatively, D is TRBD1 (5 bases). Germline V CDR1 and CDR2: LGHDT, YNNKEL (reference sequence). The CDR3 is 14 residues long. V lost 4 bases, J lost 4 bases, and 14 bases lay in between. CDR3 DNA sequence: TGTGCCAGCAGCCCCGCAGGGTACCGGTACGAGCAGTACTTC. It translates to CASSPAGYRYEQYF.

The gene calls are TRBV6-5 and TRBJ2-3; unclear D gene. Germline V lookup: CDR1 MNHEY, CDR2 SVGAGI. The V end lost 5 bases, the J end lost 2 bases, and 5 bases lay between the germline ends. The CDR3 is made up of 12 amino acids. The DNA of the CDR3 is TGTGCCAGCAGTCCTAACACAGATACGCAGTATTTT. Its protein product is CASSPNTDTQYF.